This T cell receptor beta chain derives from a study of blood T cell repertoires in COVID-19. Study in general: PBMCs, B-cell-depleted T cells, or T cells were the source of the cDNA or gDNA that made up the material.

Here immunoSEQ multiplex PCR was the method, and the copy in TCRdb shows in-frame clones only, minus some. The sample shows over 200,000 clones, about 87% of them seen only once. Participant age was roughly 18 to 90 years, and participants resided in roughly 25 US areas. Participants reported their clinical history, and cohort assignment relied on those reports. Exposed participants encountered a COVID-19 case during the 2 weeks preceding study entry. Material: PBMCs or T cells enriched from blood (not recorded which). The receptor was derived from a woman in her twenties or thirties who had been exposed to COVID-19.

CDR3 region: CASSAGGGRIYEQYF. The CDR3 DNA reads TGTGCCAGCAGCGCCGGAGGCGGGAGAATTTACGAGCAGTACTTC. The chain employs TRBV9 and TRBJ2-7; 7 bases fit TRBD2. Trimming at V came to 3 bases and at J to 4 bases, leaving 10 bases not matched to a gene. There are 15 residues in the CDR3. Germline CDR1 is SGDLS and CDR2 is YYNGEE. The complete variable domain, with remaining parts taken from reference TRBV9 and TRBJ2-7, reads DSGVTQTPKHLITATGQRVTLRCSPRSGDLSVYWYQQSLDQGLQFLIQYYNGEERAKGNILERFSAQQFPDLHSELNLSSLELGDSALYFCASSAGGGRIYEQYFGPGTRLTVT.